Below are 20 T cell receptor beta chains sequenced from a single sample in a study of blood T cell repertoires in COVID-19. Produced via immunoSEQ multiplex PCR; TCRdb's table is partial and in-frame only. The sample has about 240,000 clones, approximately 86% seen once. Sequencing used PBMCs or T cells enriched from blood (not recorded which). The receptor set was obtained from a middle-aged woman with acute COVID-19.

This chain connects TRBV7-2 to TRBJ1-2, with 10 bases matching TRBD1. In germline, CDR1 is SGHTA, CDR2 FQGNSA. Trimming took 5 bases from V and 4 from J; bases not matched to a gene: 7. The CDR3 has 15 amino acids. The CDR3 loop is CASSPGTGEGYGYTF. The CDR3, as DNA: TGTGCCAGCAGCCCTGGGACAGGGGAGGGCTATGGCTACACCTTC. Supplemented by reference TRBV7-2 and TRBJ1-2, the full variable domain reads GAGVSQSPSNKVTEKGKDVELRCDPISGHTALYWYRQSLGQGLEFLIYFQGNSAPDKSGLPSDRFSAERTGGSVSTLTIQRTQQEDSAVYLCASSPGTGEGYGYTFGSGTRLTVV.

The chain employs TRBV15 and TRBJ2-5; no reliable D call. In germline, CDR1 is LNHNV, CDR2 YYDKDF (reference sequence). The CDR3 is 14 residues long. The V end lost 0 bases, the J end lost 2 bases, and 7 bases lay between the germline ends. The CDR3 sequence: CATSRDTSQETQYF. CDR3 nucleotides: TGTGCCACCAGCAGAGATACCAGTCAAGAGACCCAGTACTTC.

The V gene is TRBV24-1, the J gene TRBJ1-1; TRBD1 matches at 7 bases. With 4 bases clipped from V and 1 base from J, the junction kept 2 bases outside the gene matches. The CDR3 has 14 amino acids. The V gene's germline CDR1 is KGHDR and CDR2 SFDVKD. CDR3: CATSDDRENTEAFF. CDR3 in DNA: TGTGCCACCAGTGACGACAGGGAGAACACTGAAGCTTTCTTT.

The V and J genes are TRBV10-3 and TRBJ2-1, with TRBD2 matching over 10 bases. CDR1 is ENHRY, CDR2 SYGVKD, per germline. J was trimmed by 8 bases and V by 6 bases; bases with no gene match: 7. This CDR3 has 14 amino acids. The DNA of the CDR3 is TGTGCCATCAGGGCCGGGACTAGCGTAGATGAGCAGTTCTTC. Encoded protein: CAIRAGTSVDEQFF.

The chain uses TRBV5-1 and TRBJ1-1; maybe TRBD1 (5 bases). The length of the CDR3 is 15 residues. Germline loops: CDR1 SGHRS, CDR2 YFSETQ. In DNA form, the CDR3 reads TGCCCCCCCAGCTGGGGGGTGCGGGGGAGGATTGAAGCTTTCTTT. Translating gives CPPSWGVRGRIEAFF.

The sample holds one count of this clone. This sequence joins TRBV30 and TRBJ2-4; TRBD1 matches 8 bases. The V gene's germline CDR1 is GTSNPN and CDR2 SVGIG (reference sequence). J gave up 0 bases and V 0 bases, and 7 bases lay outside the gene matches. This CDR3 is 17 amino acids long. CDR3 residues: CAWSVPGGVKAKNIQYF. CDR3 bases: TGTGCCTGGAGTGTTCCAGGGGGCGTTAAAGCCAAAAACATTCAGTACTTC.

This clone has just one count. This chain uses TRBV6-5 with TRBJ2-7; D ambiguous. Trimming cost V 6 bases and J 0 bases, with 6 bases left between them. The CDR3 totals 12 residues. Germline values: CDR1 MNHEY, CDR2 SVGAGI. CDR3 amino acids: CASSPSSYEQYF. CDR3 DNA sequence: TGTGCCAGCAGCCCCAGCTCCTACGAGCAGTACTTC.

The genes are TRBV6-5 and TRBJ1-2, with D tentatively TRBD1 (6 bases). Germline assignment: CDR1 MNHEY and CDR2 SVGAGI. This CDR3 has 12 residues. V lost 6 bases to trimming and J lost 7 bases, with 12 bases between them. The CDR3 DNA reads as TGTGCCAGCAGCCCGACAGGCGCTGGCTACACCTTC. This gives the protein CASSPTGAGYTF.

The CDR3 sequence is CASRRGQNLNTEAFF. The CDR3 nucleotides are TGTGCCAGCAGGAGAGGACAGAACTTGAACACTGAAGCTTTCTTT. J is TRBJ1-1 and V is TRBV6-5, with D possibly matching TRBD1 (6 bases). The CDR3 runs 15 residues. Germline CDR1 MNHEY, CDR2 SVGAGI. V was trimmed by 6 bases and J by 0 bases, leaving 14 bases between them.

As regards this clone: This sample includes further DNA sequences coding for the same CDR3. CDR3 in amino acids: CASSLAAQGDEQFF. The CDR3 region has the DNA TGCGCCAGCAGCTTGGCAGCCCAGGGGGATGAGCAGTTCTTC. The J gene is TRBJ2-1, the V gene TRBV5-1, with 7 positions matching TRBD1. The CDR3 extends over 14 amino acids. The ends lost 0 bases at V and 8 bases at J; junction bases unmatched: 5. Germline V gives CDR1 SGHRS, CDR2 YFSETQ.

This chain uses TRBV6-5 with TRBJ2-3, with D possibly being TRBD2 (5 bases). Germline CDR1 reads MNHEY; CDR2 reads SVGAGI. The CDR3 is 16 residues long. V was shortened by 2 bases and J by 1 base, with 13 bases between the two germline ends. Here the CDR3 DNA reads TGTGCCAGCAGTTACCAACCGGACTTACGCACAGATACGCAGTATTTT. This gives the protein CASSYQPDLRTDTQYF.

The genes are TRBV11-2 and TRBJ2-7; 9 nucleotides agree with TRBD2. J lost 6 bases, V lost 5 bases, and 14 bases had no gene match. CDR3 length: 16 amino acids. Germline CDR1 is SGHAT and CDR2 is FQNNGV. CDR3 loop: CASSRIIAGALFEQYF. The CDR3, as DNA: TGTGCCAGCAGCCGAATTATAGCGGGAGCTTTGTTCGAGCAGTACTTC.

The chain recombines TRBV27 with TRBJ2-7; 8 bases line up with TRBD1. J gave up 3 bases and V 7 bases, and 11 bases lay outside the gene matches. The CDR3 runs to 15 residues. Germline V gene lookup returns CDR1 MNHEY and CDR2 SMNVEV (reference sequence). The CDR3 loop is CASTPTGTGNYEQYF. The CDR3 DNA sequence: TGTGCCAGCACTCCTACAGGGACAGGTAACTACGAGCAGTACTTC.

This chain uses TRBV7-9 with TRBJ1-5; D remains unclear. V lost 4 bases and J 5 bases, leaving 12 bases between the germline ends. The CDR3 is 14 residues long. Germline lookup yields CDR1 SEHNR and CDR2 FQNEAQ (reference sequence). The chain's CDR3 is CASSSPLVDQPQHF. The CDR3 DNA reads TGTGCCAGCAGCTCCCCTCTAGTCGATCAGCCCCAGCATTTT.

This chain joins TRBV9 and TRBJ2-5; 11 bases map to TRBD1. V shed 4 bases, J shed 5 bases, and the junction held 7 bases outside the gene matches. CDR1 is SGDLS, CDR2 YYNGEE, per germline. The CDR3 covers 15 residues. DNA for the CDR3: TGTGCCAGCAGCATTGGACAGGGGGCGGGCGAGACCCAGTACTTC. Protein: CASSIGQGAGETQYF.

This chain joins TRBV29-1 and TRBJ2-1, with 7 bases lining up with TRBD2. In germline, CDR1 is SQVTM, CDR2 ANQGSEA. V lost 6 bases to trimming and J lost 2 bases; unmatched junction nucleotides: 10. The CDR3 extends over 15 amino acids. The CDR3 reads CSVAGTTHPYNEQFF. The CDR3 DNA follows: TGCAGCGTGGCCGGGACTACACATCCCTACAATGAGCAGTTCTTC.

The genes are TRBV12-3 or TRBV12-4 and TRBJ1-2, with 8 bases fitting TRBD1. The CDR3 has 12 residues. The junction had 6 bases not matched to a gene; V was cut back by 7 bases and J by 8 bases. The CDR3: CASTDRAGGYTF. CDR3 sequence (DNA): TGTGCCAGCACGGACAGGGCAGGAGGCTACACCTTC.

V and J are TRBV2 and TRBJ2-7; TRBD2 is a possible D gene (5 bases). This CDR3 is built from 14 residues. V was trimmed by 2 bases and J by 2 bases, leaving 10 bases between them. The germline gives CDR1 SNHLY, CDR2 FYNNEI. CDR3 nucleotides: TGTGCCAGCAGTGAAAGCCAGCGGACCTACGAGCAGTACTTC. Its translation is CASSESQRTYEQYF.

The CDR3 reads CASSLTSREFYNEQFF. Written as DNA, the CDR3 is TGTGCCAGCAGTTTAACTAGCAGAGAGTTTTACAATGAGCAGTTCTTC. J is TRBJ2-1 and V is TRBV28, with a weak D call TRBD2 (6 bases). This CDR3 has 16 amino acids. The ends were cut back, 2 bases at V and 4 bases at J, with 15 bases in the middle. Germline loops: CDR1 MDHEN, CDR2 SYDVKM.

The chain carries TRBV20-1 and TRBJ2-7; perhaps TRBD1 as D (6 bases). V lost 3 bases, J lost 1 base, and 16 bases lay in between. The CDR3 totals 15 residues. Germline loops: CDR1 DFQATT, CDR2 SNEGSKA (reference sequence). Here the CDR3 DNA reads TGCAGTGCTAGTTCAATGAAAACAGGGTCCTACGAGCAGTACTTC. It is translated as CSASSMKTGSYEQYF.